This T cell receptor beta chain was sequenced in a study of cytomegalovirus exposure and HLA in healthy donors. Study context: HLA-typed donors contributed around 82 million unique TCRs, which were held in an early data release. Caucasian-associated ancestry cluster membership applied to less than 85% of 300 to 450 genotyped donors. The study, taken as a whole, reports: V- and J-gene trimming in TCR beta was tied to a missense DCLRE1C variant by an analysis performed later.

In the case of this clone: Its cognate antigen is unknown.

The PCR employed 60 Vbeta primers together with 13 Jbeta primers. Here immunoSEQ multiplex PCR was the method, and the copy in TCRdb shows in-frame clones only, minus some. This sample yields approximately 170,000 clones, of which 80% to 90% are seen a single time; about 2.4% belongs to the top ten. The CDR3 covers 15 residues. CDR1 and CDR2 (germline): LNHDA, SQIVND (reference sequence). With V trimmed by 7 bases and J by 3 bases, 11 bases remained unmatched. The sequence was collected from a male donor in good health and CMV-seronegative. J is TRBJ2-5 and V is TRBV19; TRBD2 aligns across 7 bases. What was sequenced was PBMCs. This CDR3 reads CASTQMGGFKETQYF. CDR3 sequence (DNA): TGTGCCAGTACCCAAATGGGAGGGTTCAAAGAGACCCAGTACTTC.